Listed here are 22 T cell receptor beta chains from one sample, sequenced in a study of cytomegalovirus exposure and HLA in healthy donors (dated by TCRdb to 2015 to 2018). Library construction relied on the immunoSEQ multiplex PCR assay. For the multiplex PCR, a mixture combining 60 forward primers for TCR Vbeta segments and 13 reverse primers for TCR Jbeta segments was used. TCRdb mirrors the immuneACCESS table, restricted to in-frame sequences. Some clones are absent from its copies; in checked studies, under half trace to an unresolved V gene, and the reason for the others is unknown. Counted in this sample were under 150,000 clones; less than 9.5% of them appeared once. The top ten clonotypes cover over 1.5% of the sample. The sequencing input was PBMCs. Receptors originate from a male donor in good health and CMV-seronegative.

This clone was seen a few times. The V and J genes are TRBV5-1 and TRBJ2-1, with TRBD1 identical over 9 bases. Germline CDR1 reads SGHRS; CDR2 reads YFSETQ. Trimming cost V 0 bases and J 2 bases; bases outside gene matches: 0. The CDR3 consists of 15 residues. The DNA for the CDR3 is TGCGCCAGCAGCTTGGGACAGGGGGCCTACAATGAGCAGTTCTTC. Protein sequence: CASSLGQGAYNEQFF.

The gene calls are TRBV4-1 and TRBJ2-7, with TRBD2 as a possible D gene (6 bases). CDR1 is MGHRA, CDR2 YSYEKL, per germline. V was clipped by 4 bases and J by 5 bases, with 21 bases between them. The CDR3 sequence is 16 residues long. CDR3 sequence (DNA): TGCGCCAGCAGCCGGGACCCCGGGAGTCCCCTCCACGAGCAGTACTTC. Its protein is CASSRDPGSPLHEQYF.

V is TRBV4-1 and J is TRBJ1-1; TRBD1 matches at 9 bases. CDR3 length: 15 amino acids. The trim removed 3 bases at V and 0 bases at J, leaving 2 bases unmatched. Germline V gene data show CDR1 as MGHRA and CDR2 as YSYEKL. CDR3: CASSQGTGMNTEAFF. The CDR3 nucleotides read TGCGCCAGCAGCCAGGGGACAGGGATGAACACTGAAGCTTTCTTT.

DNA of the CDR3: TGTGCCAGCAGTTTGGCAGGGGTTCCAGATACGCAGTATTTT. Its translation: CASSLAGVPDTQYF. The chain has TRBV28 and TRBJ2-3; possibly TRBD1 for D (6 bases). Per the germline V gene, CDR1 is MDHEN and CDR2 is SYDVKM. V was pared by 3 bases and J by 4 bases, with 11 bases between. The CDR3 totals 14 residues.

This clone has only a few counts. The chain couples TRBV6-6 to TRBJ1-2; D remains unclear. The CDR3 spans 15 residues. Trimming stripped 2 bases from V and 6 bases from J, with 16 bases between. Per the germline V gene, CDR1 is MNHNY and CDR2 is SVGAGI (reference sequence). CDR3 residues: CASSYLDSREDGYTF. CDR3 sequence (DNA): TGTGCCAGCAGTTACCTTGACTCCCGGGAGGATGGCTACACCTTC.

The V call is TRBV19, the J call TRBJ2-1, with TRBD2 identical over 8 bases. This CDR3 is built from 16 residues. The germline CDR1 and CDR2 sequences are LNHDA and SQIVND (reference sequence). V shed 6 bases and J 2 bases; nucleotides not matched to a gene: 9. CDR3 in DNA: TGTGCCAGTAGAGAGATGGCGGGGGGCCCCTACAATGAGCAGTTCTTC. Residues: CASREMAGGPYNEQFF.

This clone was seen a handful of times. The chain employs TRBV7-2 and TRBJ2-3; TRBD2 aligns across 10 bases. This CDR3 has 15 residues. Per the germline V gene, CDR1 is SGHTA and CDR2 is FQGNSA. Trimming cost V 3 bases and J 5 bases; bases outside gene matches: 5. CDR3 bases: TGTGCCAGCAGCTTCAACGTAGCGGGGGGAGATACGCAGTATTTT. This translates into CASSFNVAGGDTQYF.

This clone has more than one count but fewer than ten. The DNA of the CDR3 is TGTGCCAGCAGCCTAGGACAGAGCTGGGAGACCCAGTACTTC. This encodes CASSLGQSWETQYF. The chain uses TRBV4-2 and TRBJ2-5; TRBD1 is a possible D gene (6 bases). V was pared by 4 bases and J by 5 bases, with 14 bases between. The CDR3 totals 14 residues. The germline CDR1 and CDR2 sequences are LGHNA and YNFKEQ.

This clone appeared a few times. This chain joins TRBV5-1 and TRBJ2-1; a possible D gene is TRBD1 (5 bases). In germline, CDR1 is SGHRS, CDR2 YFSETQ. The CDR3 contains 11 residues. The ends were cut back, 0 bases at V and 10 bases at J, with 5 bases in the middle. The CDR3 loop is CASSLGQEQFF. The CDR3 DNA is TGCGCCAGCAGCTTGGGACAGGAGCAGTTCTTC.

This clone was recorded a few times. The chain combines TRBV6-5 with TRBJ2-2; possibly TRBD1 for D (5 bases). With 0 bases removed from V and 2 bases from J, the gap between germline ends came to 7 bases. Germline V gives CDR1 MNHEY, CDR2 SVGAGI. The CDR3 length is 15 residues. In DNA form, the CDR3 reads TGTGCCAGCAGTTACTCACAGGCCAACACCGGGGAGCTGTTTTTT. Translated: CASSYSQANTGELFF.

This clone was seen a few times. This rearrangement joins TRBV27 to TRBJ1-3; D remains ambiguous. From germline, CDR1 is MNHEY and CDR2 SMNVEV (reference sequence). This CDR3 spans 14 amino acids. V lost 5 bases and J 1 base, leaving 9 bases between the germline ends. The CDR3 DNA sequence: TGTGCCAGCAGTCGAACAGAATCTGGAAACACCATATATTTT. It encodes CASSRTESGNTIYF.

This clone was detected only a few times. V gene TRBV6-5 combines with J gene TRBJ2-7; TRBD2 agrees at 13 bases. The CDR3 has 16 amino acids. The V segment lost 2 bases and the J segment 11 bases; nucleotides outside the gene matches: 12. CDR1 is MNHEY and CDR2 is SVGAGI in the germline V gene. The chain's CDR3 is CASSYTGTSGEGEEYF. The DNA for the CDR3 is TGTGCCAGCAGTTACACCGGGACTAGCGGGGAGGGTGAGGAGTACTTC.

This clone was found a few times. The V call is TRBV28, the J call TRBJ2-7, with D possibly matching TRBD1 (5 bases). The CDR3 runs 12 residues. In germline, CDR1 is MDHEN, CDR2 SYDVKM. V shed 8 bases and J shed 3 bases, with 11 bases lying between them. CDR3 in DNA: TGTGCCAGCCGGACCACAGGCTACGAGCAGTACTTC. Translation gives CASRTTGYEQYF.

This clone came up a few times. V and J are TRBV10-2 and TRBJ2-7, with 8 positions matching TRBD1. The CDR3 consists of 15 residues. CDR1 is WSHSY and CDR2 is SAAADI in the germline V gene. V trimming: 2 bases; J trimming: 3 bases; junction bases outside the gene matches: 6. In DNA form, the CDR3 reads TGCGCCAGCAGTGAGCGGGACAGGACCTACTACGAGCAGTACTTC. Translation: CASSERDRTYYEQYF.

The J gene is TRBJ2-1, the V gene TRBV4-3; TRBD2 matches at 9 bases. V lost 4 bases to trimming and J lost 3 bases; unmatched junction nucleotides: 4. In germline, CDR1 is LGHNA, CDR2 YSLEER. The CDR3 is 15 amino acids. The CDR3 loop is CASSPGLAGYNEQFF. DNA for the CDR3: TGCGCCAGCAGCCCGGGACTAGCCGGCTACAATGAGCAGTTCTTC.

This clone was seen a few times. J is TRBJ2-7 and V is TRBV4-3; TRBD1 is a possible D gene (6 bases). Trimming pared 0 bases from V and 5 bases from J, leaving 14 bases between. This CDR3 comprises 15 residues. The germline V gene has CDR1 LGHNA and CDR2 YSLEER. As DNA, the CDR3 is TGCGCCAGCAGCCAAGAGATCCAGGGGCCCAACGAGCAGTACTTC. It codes for CASSQEIQGPNEQYF.

In its sample, this clone was seen a few times. The chain combines TRBV27 with TRBJ2-7; D not certain. Trimming cost V 2 bases and J 5 bases, with 7 bases left between them. CDR1 MNHEY and CDR2 SMNVEV come from the germline V gene (reference sequence). The CDR3 covers 12 residues. For the CDR3, the DNA is TGTGCCAGCAGTTTAATGGGCAACGAGCAGTACTTC. Amino acids: CASSLMGNEQYF.

The chain combines TRBV4-1 with TRBJ2-2; no firm D call. This CDR3 is built from 11 residues. Germline V CDR1 and CDR2: MGHRA, YSYEKL. V was trimmed by 4 bases and J by 6 bases, leaving 3 bases between them. The CDR3 coding sequence is TGCGCCAGCAGCCGCGCCGGGGAGCTGTTTTTT. Its protein is CASSRAGELFF.

This clone was counted between two and nine times. This rearrangement joins TRBV29-1 to TRBJ2-7; D not resolved. The V gene lost 6 bases and the J gene lost 2 bases, with 11 bases spanning the gap. Germline-derived CDR1 and CDR2 are SQVTM and ANQGSEA. The CDR3 loop spans 12 amino acids. The CDR3 is CSVARGTYEQYF. The CDR3 coding sequence is TGCAGCGTGGCTCGCGGTACCTACGAGCAGTACTTC.

This clone was counted a few times. V and J are TRBV6-1 and TRBJ1-5; a weak D match, TRBD1 (6 bases). Germline lookup yields CDR1 MNHNS and CDR2 SASEGT. The CDR3 runs 16 residues. V was shortened by 3 bases and J by 0 bases, with 12 bases between the two germline ends. The CDR3 loop is CASSERGGFSNQPQHF. CDR3 bases: TGTGCCAGCAGTGAGAGGGGGGGCTTTAGCAATCAGCCCCAGCATTTT.

In this sample, this clone turned up a few times. The chain carries TRBV30 and TRBJ2-1, with a possible D match to TRBD2 (6 bases). In germline, CDR1 is GTSNPN, CDR2 SVGIG (reference sequence). Deletions cut 2 bases from V and 1 base from J, with 12 bases between. This CDR3 is 15 amino acids long. The DNA for the CDR3 is TGTGCCTGGAGTCAAGGGACTGGATCCTACAATGAGCAGTTCTTC. Its translation: CAWSQGTGSYNEQFF. The whole variable domain, filled in from reference TRBV30 and TRBJ2-1, reads SQTIHQWPATLVQPVGSPLSLECTVEGTSNPNLYWYRQAAGRGLQLLFYSVGIGQISSEVPQNLSASRPQDRQFILSSKKLLLSDSGFYLCAWSQGTGSYNEQFFGPGTRLTVL.

The chain uses TRBV10-3 and TRBJ2-3, with 7 bases that match TRBD2. V shed 0 bases, J shed 3 bases, and the junction held 3 bases outside the gene matches. Per the germline V gene, CDR1 is ENHRY and CDR2 is SYGVKD. This CDR3 is 15 amino acids long. The CDR3 loop is CAISESRGGTDTQYF. The CDR3 DNA sequence: TGTGCCATCAGTGAGTCTCGCGGGGGTACAGATACGCAGTATTTT.